A single sample is the source of the 5 T cell receptor beta chains below, sequenced in a study of neurological immune-mediated disorders. TCRdb reprocessed the 5' RACE reads via MiXCR and lists one record per CDR3 protein. The sample consists of roughly 30,000 distinct CDR3 sequences, about an eighth of them appearing once. Time point described: technical triplicate 2. The sequenced material came from CD4+ T cells from blood. These receptors all come from a female donor with HTLV-1-associated myelopathy (HAM/TSP).

This clonotype has a count of ten or more. The chain combines TRBV29-1 with TRBJ2-7, with D possibly being TRBD1 (6 bases). CDR1 and CDR2 from the germline V gene are SQVTM and ANQGSEA. Trimming removed 4 bases at V and 3 bases at J, with 16 bases between. The CDR3 has 14 residues. CDR3 bases: TGCAGCGTTGGTTGGGCAGGGGCGTTCTACGAGCAGTACTTC. Translation gives CSVGWAGAFYEQYF.

This clonotype has at least ten counts. The chain employs TRBV7-3 and TRBJ2-5; 8 bases line up with TRBD1. Germline V gives CDR1 SGHTA, CDR2 FQGTGA. V lost 6 bases to trimming and J lost 5 bases; unmatched junction nucleotides: 11. The CDR3 has 15 residues. As DNA, the CDR3 is TGTGCCAGCAGAAATGGACAGGGCCCGGGGGAGACCCAGTACTTC. Its translation is CASRNGQGPGETQYF. The full variable domain, its missing parts supplied by reference TRBV7-3 and TRBJ2-5, is GAGVSQTPSNKVTEKGKYVELRCDPISGHTALYWYRQSLGQGPEFLIYFQGTGAADDSGLPNDRFFAVRPEGSVSTLKIQRTERGDSAVYLCASRNGQGPGETQYFGPGTRLLVL.

V is TRBV5-1 and J is TRBJ2-5; weak D call: TRBD2 (6 bases). Germline loops: CDR1 SGHRS, CDR2 YFSETQ. CDR3 length: 15 residues. V dropped 0 bases and J dropped 2 bases, with 11 bases sitting between them. The CDR3 region is CASSLAMRDQETQYF. Written as DNA, the CDR3 is TGCGCCAGCAGCTTGGCCATGCGGGATCAAGAGACCCAGTACTTC.

This clonotype has a count of ten or more. The rearrangement links TRBV20-1 to TRBJ1-1, with unresolved D. Germline CDR1 reads DFQATT; CDR2 reads SNEGSKA (reference sequence). The CDR3 length is 15 residues. V lost 2 bases and J 7 bases, leaving 20 bases between the germline ends. The CDR3 coding sequence is TGCAGTGCTAGAATAACCGGACGTCGGGATTTTGAAGCTTTCTTT. It encodes CSARITGRRDFEAFF.

In this sample, this clonotype turned up many times. V is TRBV5-1 and J is TRBJ1-4; 9 bases align to TRBD1. CDR1 SGHRS and CDR2 YFSETQ come from the germline V gene. The CDR3 spans 16 residues. V gave up 0 bases and J gave up 6 bases; unmatched junction bases: 6. The CDR3 bases are TGCGCCAGCAGCTTGGCCGTGACAGGGGGGGATGAAAAACTGTTTTTT. Translation: CASSLAVTGGDEKLFF.